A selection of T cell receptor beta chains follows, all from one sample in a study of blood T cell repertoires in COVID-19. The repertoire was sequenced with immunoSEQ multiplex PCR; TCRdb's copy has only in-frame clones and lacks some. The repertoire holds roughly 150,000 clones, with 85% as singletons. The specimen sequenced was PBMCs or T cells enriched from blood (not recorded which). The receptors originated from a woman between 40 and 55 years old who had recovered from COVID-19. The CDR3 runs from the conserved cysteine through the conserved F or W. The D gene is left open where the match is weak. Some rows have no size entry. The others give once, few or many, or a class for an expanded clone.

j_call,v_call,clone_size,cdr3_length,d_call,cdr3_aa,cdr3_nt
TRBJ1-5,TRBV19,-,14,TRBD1,CASSFGTANQPQHF,TGTGCCAGCAGTTTCGGGACAGCGAATCAGCCCCAGCATTTT
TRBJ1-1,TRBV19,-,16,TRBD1,CASIHTRTGGPTEAFF,TGTGCCAGTATTCACACGAGGACAGGTGGGCCCACTGAAGCTTTCTTT
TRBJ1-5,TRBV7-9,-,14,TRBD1,CASSVQGADQPQHF,TGTGCCAGCAGCGTACAGGGGGCGGATCAGCCCCAGCATTTT
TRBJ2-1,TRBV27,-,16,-,CASSREFPSSYNEQFF,TGTGCCAGCAGTCGCGAATTTCCGAGCTCCTACAATGAGCAGTTCTTC
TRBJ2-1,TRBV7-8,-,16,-,CASRTTRGFTYNEQFF,TGTGCCAGCAGAACGACTCGGGGTTTTACCTACAATGAGCAGTTCTTC
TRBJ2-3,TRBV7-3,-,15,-,CASSPRGAGTDTQYF,TGTGCCAGCAGTCCCCGGGGGGCGGGAACCGATACGCAGTATTTT
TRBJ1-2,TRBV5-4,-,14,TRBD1,CASSGQGDLYGYTF,TGTGCCAGCAGCGGACAGGGGGACCTCTATGGCTACACCTTC
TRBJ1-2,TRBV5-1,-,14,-,CASMQGLFNYGHTF,TGCGCCAGCATGCAGGGACTCTTTAACTATGGCCACACCTTC
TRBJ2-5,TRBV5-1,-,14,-,CASTRLGGWETQYF,TGCGCCAGCACGCGTCTTGGCGGTTGGGAGACCCAGTACTTC
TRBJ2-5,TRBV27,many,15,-,CASSSPQGGGETQYF,TGTGCCAGCAGTTCCCCCCAGGGGGGAGGAGAGACCCAGTACTTC
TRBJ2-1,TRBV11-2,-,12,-,CASSLQYNEQFF,TGTGCCAGCAGCTTACAGTACAATGAGCAGTTCTTC
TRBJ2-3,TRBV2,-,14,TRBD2,CAILSGRARDTQYF,TGTGCCATCCTCAGCGGGAGGGCGAGAGATACGCAGTATTTT
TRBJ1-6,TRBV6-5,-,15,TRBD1,CASTPSRGRNSPLHF,TGTGCCAGCACCCCATCCAGGGGGCGGAATTCACCCCTCCACTTT
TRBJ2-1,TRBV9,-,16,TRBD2,CASSVGTSGSGNEQFF,TGTGCCAGCAGCGTAGGGACTAGCGGGAGCGGCAATGAGCAGTTCTTC
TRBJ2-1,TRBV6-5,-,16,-,CASSYSGLARTNEQFF,TGTGCCAGCAGTTACTCGGGGCTAGCGCGAACCAATGAGCAGTTCTTC
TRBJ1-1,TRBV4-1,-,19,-,CASSPYFAGLLVENTEAFF,TGCGCCAGCAGCCCATACTTCGCGGGGCTCCTGGTCGAAAACACTGAAGCTTTCTTT
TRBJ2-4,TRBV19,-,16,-,CASSGRGQNAKNIQYF,TGTGCCAGTAGTGGGCGGGGACAGAATGCCAAAAACATTCAGTACTTC
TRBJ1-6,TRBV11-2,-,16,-,CASSLEGSSYNSPLHF,TGTGCCAGCAGCTTAGAGGGGAGCTCCTATAATTCACCCCTCCACTTT
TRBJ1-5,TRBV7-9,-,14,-,CASSYTGYNQPQHF,TGTGCCAGCAGCTATACAGGGTACAATCAGCCCCAGCATTTT
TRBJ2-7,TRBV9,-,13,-,CASSVGQVNEQYF,TGTGCCAGCAGCGTAGGGCAGGTAAACGAGCAGTACTTC
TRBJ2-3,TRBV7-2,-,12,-,CASSPFTDTQYF,TGTGCCAGCAGCCCTTTCACAGATACGCAGTATTTT
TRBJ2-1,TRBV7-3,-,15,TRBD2,CASSSGTSGNNEQFF,TGTGCCAGCAGCTCCGGGACTAGCGGAAACAATGAGCAGTTCTTC
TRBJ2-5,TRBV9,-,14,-,CASSPAARVETQYF,TGTGCCAGCAGCCCCGCGGCCAGGGTCGAGACCCAGTACTTC
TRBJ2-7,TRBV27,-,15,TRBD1,CASSSDRGLRYEQYF,TGTGCCAGCAGTTCGGACAGGGGTCTTCGCTACGAGCAGTACTTC
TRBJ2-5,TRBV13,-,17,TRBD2,CASSLGGVGTRWETQYF,TGTGCCAGCAGCTTAGGTGGCGTGGGGACTAGATGGGAGACCCAGTACTTC
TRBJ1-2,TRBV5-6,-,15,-,CASSPTKERNYGYTF,TGTGCCAGCAGCCCCACGAAGGAGAGAAACTATGGCTACACCTTC
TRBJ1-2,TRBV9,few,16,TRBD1,CASSRDGGGTRGGYTF,TGTGCCAGCAGCCGCGATGGAGGGGGCACTCGAGGTGGCTACACCTTC
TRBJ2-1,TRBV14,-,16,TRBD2,CASSQEPGGFGNEQFF,TGTGCCAGCAGCCAAGAGCCGGGGGGGTTCGGCAATGAGCAGTTCTTC